These 30 T cell receptor beta chains came from one sample sequenced in a study of T cells after posttransplantation cyclophosphamide. Using immunoSEQ multiplex PCR, the repertoire was profiled, and TCRdb retains in-frame clones only, with some absent. This sample has fewer than 35,000 clones, each found more than once. Sequencing used PBMCs. The origin of the receptors is a woman aged 60-75 years in good health, CMV-negative, and a related stem cell transplant donor.

This clone was detected a few times. The chain has TRBV5-1 and TRBJ2-5; TRBD2 agrees at 14 bases. The CDR3 extends over 16 amino acids. Trimming at V came to 4 bases and at J to 2 bases, leaving 4 bases not matched to a gene. CDR1 is SGHRS, CDR2 YFSETQ, per germline. The CDR3 loop reads CASSLGLAGAQETQYF. CDR3 sequence (DNA): TGCGCCAGCAGCCTGGGACTAGCGGGGGCGCAAGAGACCCAGTACTTC.

This clone was seen at least ten times. V and J are TRBV13 and TRBJ2-7, with 8 bases that match TRBD2. With V trimmed by 7 bases and J by 1 base, 9 bases remained unmatched. This CDR3 is 15 amino acids long. Germline CDR1 PRHDT, CDR2 FYEKMQ (reference sequence). CDR3 protein: CASNWGGGTSYEQYF. As DNA, the CDR3 is TGTGCCAGCAACTGGGGCGGGGGGACTTCCTACGAGCAGTACTTC. The complete variable domain, with remaining parts taken from reference TRBV13 and TRBJ2-7, reads AAGVIQSPRHLIKEKRETATLKCYPIPRHDTVYWYQQGPGQDPQFLISFYEKMQSDKGSIPDRFSAQQFSDYHSELNMSSLELGDSALYFCASNWGGGTSYEQYFGPGTRLTVT.

This clone was seen many times. The V and J genes are TRBV14 and TRBJ2-1, with TRBD2 matching over 9 bases. The germline V gene has CDR1 SGHDN and CDR2 FVKESK. The CDR3 loop spans 19 amino acids. V was pared by 4 bases and J by 6 bases, with 19 bases of the junction left unmatched. DNA of the CDR3: TGTGCCAGCAGCCTCCAGAGGGGTCTGAGCGGGAGGTCGGTCAATGAGCAGTTCTTC. This sequence encodes CASSLQRGLSGRSVNEQFF.

This clone occurred a few times. The gene calls are TRBV7-2 and TRBJ2-2; D might be TRBD2 (6 bases). Germline CDR1 and CDR2: SGHTA and FQGNSA. Between the trimmed V and J ends, which lost 3 bases and 1 base, there was a span of 6 bases. This CDR3 region has 14 residues. CDR3 sequence reads: CASSFSGNTGELFF. The CDR3 nucleotides are TGTGCCAGCAGCTTTAGCGGGAACACCGGGGAGCTGTTTTTT.

This clone occurred many times. CDR3: CASSEGHVKGTQYF. The CDR3 DNA follows: TGCGCCAGCAGTGAGGGTCACGTAAAAGGGACCCAGTACTTC. The J gene is TRBJ2-5, the V gene TRBV10-2; D gene uncertain. The CDR3 contains 14 residues. Trimming removed 2 bases at V and 7 bases at J, with 14 bases between. CDR1 and CDR2 (germline): WSHSY, SAAADI.

The sample holds many counts of this clone. This chain joins TRBV5-1 and TRBJ1-1; TRBD1 is a possible D gene (5 bases). V was clipped by 1 base and J by 7 bases, with 14 bases between them. The germline V gene encodes CDR1 SGHRS and CDR2 YFSETQ. This CDR3 comprises 14 residues. The CDR3 nucleotides are TGCGCCAGCAGCTTGCTGACAGTACACCGTGAAGCTTTCTTT. Protein sequence: CASSLLTVHREAFF.

This clone was counted at least ten times. The chain's CDR3 is CASSELGALAKNIQYF. CDR3 sequence (DNA): TGTGCCAGCAGTGAATTGGGGGCCTTAGCCAAAAACATTCAGTACTTC. The J gene is TRBJ2-4, the V gene TRBV25-1; tentatively, D is TRBD1 (6 bases). The CDR3 contains 16 residues. The V end lost 1 base, the J end lost 0 bases, and 10 bases lay between the germline ends. Germline V CDR1 and CDR2: MGHDK, SYGVNS.

In this sample, this clone turned up a few times. V is TRBV4-2 and J is TRBJ2-5, with D hard to call. The CDR3 covers 14 residues. Germline CDR1 and CDR2: LGHNA and YNFKEQ. The V end was cut by 1 base, the J end by 2 bases, with 8 bases between. CDR3 amino acids: CASSQGTRQETQYF. The CDR3 nucleotides are TGTGCCAGCAGCCAAGGTACCCGGCAAGAGACCCAGTACTTC.

In this sample, this clone turned up many times. The rearrangement uses TRBV11-2 and TRBJ2-3; 10 bases map to TRBD2. CDR1 is SGHAT and CDR2 is FQNNGV in the germline V gene. V was pared by 5 bases and J by 2 bases, with 4 bases of the junction left unmatched. The CDR3 is made up of 15 amino acids. The CDR3 DNA follows: TGTGCCAGCAGCAGGACTAGCGGATCCACAGATACGCAGTATTTT. Translated: CASSRTSGSTDTQYF.

This clone occurred many times. This rearrangement joins TRBV7-9 to TRBJ1-4, with 8 bases lining up with TRBD1. With 5 bases clipped from V and 8 bases from J, the junction kept 10 bases outside the gene matches. The length of the CDR3 is 15 residues. Per the germline V gene, CDR1 is SEHNR and CDR2 is FQNEAQ (reference sequence). In nucleotides, the CDR3 is TGTGCCAGCAGCCAACCCGACAGGGGATACGAAAAACTGTTTTTT. Amino acids: CASSQPDRGYEKLFF.

This clone was detected only a few times. The rearrangement uses TRBV12-3 or TRBV12-4 and TRBJ2-3; 8 positions match TRBD2. The CDR3 is 13 residues long. V shed 6 bases and J 5 bases; nucleotides not matched to a gene: 4. CDR3 region: CASRFTSGDTQYF. The CDR3 coding sequence is TGTGCCAGCAGGTTCACTAGCGGAGATACGCAGTATTTT.

This clone was recorded at least ten times. The CDR3 sequence is CASSLGGTMRVETQYF. The CDR3 DNA reads as TGTGCCAGCAGCTTGGGGGGGACTATGAGGGTAGAGACCCAGTACTTC. The chain recombines TRBV7-2 with TRBJ2-5, with 7 positions matching TRBD2. This CDR3 contains 16 residues. Trimming cost V 3 bases and J 4 bases; bases outside gene matches: 11. The V gene's germline CDR1 is SGHTA and CDR2 FQGNSA.

This clone was picked up many times. The genes are TRBV7-9 and TRBJ1-1; D is perhaps TRBD1 (6 bases). The CDR3 sequence is 15 residues long. With 5 bases removed from V and 4 bases from J, the gap between germline ends came to 17 bases. Germline CDR1 and CDR2: SEHNR and FQNEAQ (reference sequence). The CDR3: CASSARLTGSTEAFF. The CDR3 DNA reads as TGTGCCAGCAGCGCCCGGCTTACAGGGAGCACTGAAGCTTTCTTT.

This clone occurred many times. This chain links TRBV19 with TRBJ2-3, with 9 bases that match TRBD2. Trimming cost V 6 bases and J 2 bases; bases outside gene matches: 9. Germline V gene data show CDR1 as LNHDA and CDR2 as SQIVND (reference sequence). The CDR3 is made up of 16 amino acids. The CDR3 protein is CASSGASSGVTDTQYF. Written as DNA, the CDR3 is TGTGCCAGTAGCGGGGCTTCTAGCGGGGTCACAGATACGCAGTATTTT.

This clone came up many times. The chain combines TRBV9 with TRBJ2-1; TRBD2 matches 7 bases. CDR1 is SGDLS, CDR2 YYNGEE, per germline. CDR3 size: 16 residues. V lost 3 bases and J lost 0; bases outside the gene matches: 6. CDR3 bases: TGTGCCAGCAGCGCTAGCGGACACTCCTCCTACAATGAGCAGTTCTTC. Amino acids: CASSASGHSSYNEQFF. Filled out from reference TRBV9 and TRBJ2-1, the complete variable domain reads DSGVTQTPKHLITATGQRVTLRCSPRSGDLSVYWYQQSLDQGLQFLIQYYNGEERAKGNILERFSAQQFPDLHSELNLSSLELGDSALYFCASSASGHSSYNEQFFGPGTRLTVL.

This clone was seen repeatedly, ten times or more. The chain couples TRBV28 to TRBJ2-2, with 8 positions matching TRBD1. CDR1 and CDR2 (germline): MDHEN, SYDVKM. The CDR3 contains 14 residues. Trimming at V came to 6 bases and at J to 5 bases, leaving 5 bases not matched to a gene. The CDR3 here is CASSLNRGTGELFF. The CDR3 nucleotides are TGTGCCAGCAGCCTAAACAGGGGGACCGGGGAGCTGTTTTTT.

V is TRBV7-8 and J is TRBJ1-5; no firm D call. CDR1 and CDR2 from the germline V gene are SGHVS and FQNEAQ. The CDR3 loop spans 14 amino acids. Trimming took off 3 bases at V and 5 bases at J, with 11 bases between the two ends. This chain's CDR3 is CASSFSGSDQPQHF. The CDR3 DNA reads TGTGCCAGCAGCTTCTCAGGCTCGGATCAGCCCCAGCATTTT.

V gene TRBV5-1 combines with J gene TRBJ1-5, with D possibly TRBD1 on 5 matching bases. Germline assignment: CDR1 SGHRS and CDR2 YFSETQ. This CDR3 has 15 amino acids. The V end lost 0 bases, the J end lost 2 bases, and 9 bases lay between the germline ends. The CDR3 protein is CASSLGGLGNQPQHF. The CDR3 DNA reads TGCGCCAGCAGCTTGGGGGGCTTAGGCAATCAGCCCCAGCATTTT. Looking up the rest from reference TRBV5-1 and TRBJ1-5 gives the full variable domain: KAGVTQTPRYLIKTRGQQVTLSCSPISGHRSVSWYQQTPGQGLQFLFEYFSETQRNKGNFPGRFSGRQFSNSRSEMNVSTLELGDSALYLCASSLGGLGNQPQHFGDGTRLSIL.

This clone was picked up a small number of times. The chain couples TRBV30 to TRBJ1-2; D not resolved. The CDR3 totals 11 residues. Germline-derived CDR1 and CDR2 are GTSNPN and SVGIG (reference sequence). V lost 3 bases, J lost 8 bases, and 10 bases lay in between. The CDR3 DNA reads TGTGCCTGGAGGATCCCTAAGGGCTACACCTTC. This codes for CAWRIPKGYTF.

This clone was recorded a few times. This chain joins TRBV4-3 and TRBJ2-7; 9 positions agree with TRBD2. Germline trimming cut 0 bases from V and 2 bases from J; bases unmatched to any gene: 11. Germline V gives CDR1 LGHNA, CDR2 YSLEER. This CDR3 is 18 amino acids long. The CDR3 region is CASSQDWDSGGFAYEQYF. CDR3 DNA: TGCGCCAGCAGCCAAGATTGGGATAGCGGGGGCTTTGCCTACGAGCAGTACTTC.

The chain is built from TRBV7-8 and TRBJ1-2, with D hard to call. There are 13 residues in the CDR3. Trimming pared 2 bases from V and 7 bases from J, leaving 11 bases between. CDR1 and CDR2 (germline): SGHVS, FQNEAQ. CDR3 sequence reads: CASSLKVGGGYTF. CDR3 sequence (DNA): TGTGCCAGCAGCTTAAAGGTTGGCGGTGGCTACACCTTC.

The CDR3 reads CSVQGTRGQYF. CDR3 coding DNA: TGCAGCGTTCAAGGGACTAGGGGGCAGTACTTC. The rearrangement uses TRBV29-1 and TRBJ2-5, with 8 bases identical to TRBD2. In germline, CDR1 is SQVTM, CDR2 ANQGSEA. This CDR3 region has 11 residues. With V trimmed by 5 bases and J by 11 bases, 7 bases remained unmatched.

This clone has a count of ten or more. V gene TRBV27 combines with J gene TRBJ1-1; TRBD1 is a possible D gene (5 bases). This CDR3 is built from 13 residues. Trimming removed 2 bases at V and 1 base at J, with 5 bases between. The germline V gene encodes CDR1 MNHEY and CDR2 SMNVEV (reference sequence). CDR3 sequence (DNA): TGTGCCAGCAGTTTAACAGGGAACACTGAAGCTTTCTTT. It translates to CASSLTGNTEAFF.

This clone has ten or more counts. The chain uses TRBV5-4 and TRBJ2-7; 8 bases agree with TRBD1. V dropped 4 bases and J dropped 0; count of bases not matched to a gene: 6. The CDR3 contains 15 residues. Germline V lookup: CDR1 SGHNT, CDR2 YYREEE (reference sequence). Written as DNA, the CDR3 is TGTGCCAGCAGCCGTCCGGGACAGGACTCCTACGAGCAGTACTTC. Residues: CASSRPGQDSYEQYF.

This clone was observed at least ten times. This sequence joins TRBV7-8 and TRBJ1-3; TRBD1 matches at 7 bases. V was pared by 3 bases and J by 0 bases, with 8 bases of the junction left unmatched. CDR1 SGHVS and CDR2 FQNEAQ come from the germline V gene. This CDR3 region has 17 residues. The CDR3: CASSFRGQASSGNTIYF. The DNA for the CDR3 is TGTGCCAGCAGCTTCCGAGGACAGGCCAGCTCTGGAAACACCATATATTTT. The full variable domain, its missing parts supplied by reference TRBV7-8 and TRBJ1-3, is GAGVSQSPRYKVAKRGQDVALRCDPISGHVSLFWYQQALGQGPEFLTYFQNEAQLDKSGLPSDRFFAERPEGSVSTLKIQRTQQEDSAVYLCASSFRGQASSGNTIYFGEGSWLTVV.

This clone was picked up many times. The rearrangement joins TRBV30 to TRBJ2-2, with 7 bases lining up with TRBD2. CDR1 is GTSNPN and CDR2 is SVGIG in the germline V gene (reference sequence). V trimming: 4 bases; J trimming: 4 bases; junction bases outside the gene matches: 0. The CDR3 consists of 12 residues. This chain's CDR3 is CAWKRGTGELFF. The CDR3 bases are TGTGCCTGGAAGCGGGGCACCGGGGAGCTGTTTTTT. The full variable domain, rest sourced from reference TRBV30 and TRBJ2-2, is SQTIHQWPATLVQPVGSPLSLECTVEGTSNPNLYWYRQAAGRGLQLLFYSVGIGQISSEVPQNLSASRPQDRQFILSSKKLLLSDSGFYLCAWKRGTGELFFGEGSRLTVL.

This clone was picked up a small number of times. V is TRBV25-1 and J is TRBJ2-3, with D tentatively TRBD1 (6 bases). Trimming pared 5 bases from V and 6 bases from J, leaving 21 bases between. The CDR3 consists of 16 residues. The germline CDR1 and CDR2 sequences are MGHDK and SYGVNS. The CDR3 bases are TGTGCCAGCAGTCTGGTTAAGGGAAGGGGGACGGATACGCAGTATTTT. Residues: CASSLVKGRGTDTQYF.

Many counts were recorded for this clone. The chain is built from TRBV6-6 and TRBJ2-7; the match to TRBD1 covers 8 bases. Trimming at V came to 5 bases and at J to 5 bases, leaving 2 bases not matched to a gene. Germline lookup yields CDR1 MNHNY and CDR2 SVGAGI (reference sequence). The CDR3 sequence is 12 residues long. CDR3 coding DNA: TGTGCCAGCAGTGGACAGGGCAACGAGCAGTACTTC. The encoded protein is CASSGQGNEQYF.

The chain is built from TRBV5-1 and TRBJ1-1, with TRBD1 matching over 7 bases. CDR3 length equals 14 residues. V was clipped by 2 bases and J by 10 bases; unmatched bases: 11. Germline CDR1 is SGHRS and CDR2 is YFSETQ. DNA for the CDR3: TGCGCCAGCAGCTTTGAGGGAGGGGGCATTTTAGCTTTCTTT. Protein sequence: CASSFEGGGILAFF.

This clone was seen a handful of times. The V and J genes are TRBV6-5 and TRBJ2-3; TRBD1 matches 10 bases. This CDR3 region has 12 residues. Unmatched junction bases numbered 2, after V lost 6 bases and J lost 8 bases. Germline V gene lookup returns CDR1 MNHEY and CDR2 SVGAGI. CDR3 nucleotide sequence: TGTGCCAGCAGCAGACAGGGGGCTACGCAGTATTTT. Its protein product is CASSRQGATQYF.